This T cell receptor beta chain was observed in a study of OX40 agonist ivuxolimab in advanced cancers. Study-level background: Ivuxolimab was administered intravenously to patients at 0.01 to 10 mg/kg every 2 weeks. Patients enrolled in dose escalation were diagnosed with hepatocellular carcinoma, melanoma, renal cell or head and neck cancer. Findings and caveats of the study: CD4+ T cells averaged fewer expanded clones than CD8+ T cells. Patients with a partial response at 0.1-3.0 mg/kg had among the lowest clonal expansion.

For this clone: Its antigen is currently unknown.

Data came from immunoSEQ multiplex PCR; TCRdb stores just in-frame clones and leaves some out. The profile shows tens of thousands of clones, around nine tenths of them singletons. Per germline, CDR1 SGHRS and CDR2 YFSETQ. The CDR3 extends over 19 amino acids. The V and J ends lost 1 base and 0 bases respectively, with 20 bases between them. This receptor was identified in an adult with an advanced solid tumor such as melanoma, head and neck, liver or kidney cancer. This sample comprised CD4+ or CD8+ T cells sorted from blood, obtained in a trial of the OX40 agonist ivuxolimab. V is TRBV5-1 and J is TRBJ2-4; weak D call: TRBD1 (5 bases). CDR3 coding DNA: TGCGCCAGCAGCTTGTTAGGCGGAGACAGTTTCGTAGCCAAAAACATTCAGTACTTC. Amino acids: CASSLLGGDSFVAKNIQYF. Complete variable domain (other parts from reference TRBV5-1 and TRBJ2-4): KAGVTQTPRYLIKTRGQQVTLSCSPISGHRSVSWYQQTPGQGLQFLFEYFSETQRNKGNFPGRFSGRQFSNSRSEMNVSTLELGDSALYLCASSLLGGDSFVAKNIQYFGAGTRLSVL.